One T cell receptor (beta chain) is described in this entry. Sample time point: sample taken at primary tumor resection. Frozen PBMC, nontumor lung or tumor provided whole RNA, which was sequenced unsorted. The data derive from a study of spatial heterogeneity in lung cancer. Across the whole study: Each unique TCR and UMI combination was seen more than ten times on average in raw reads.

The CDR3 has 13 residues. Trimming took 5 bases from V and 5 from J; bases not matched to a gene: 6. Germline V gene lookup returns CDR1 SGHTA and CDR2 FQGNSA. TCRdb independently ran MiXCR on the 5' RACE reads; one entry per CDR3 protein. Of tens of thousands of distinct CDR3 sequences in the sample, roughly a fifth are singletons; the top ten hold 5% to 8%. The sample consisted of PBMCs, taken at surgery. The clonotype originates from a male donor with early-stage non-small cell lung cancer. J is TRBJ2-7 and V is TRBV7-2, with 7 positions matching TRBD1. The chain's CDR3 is CASSPDRDHEQYF. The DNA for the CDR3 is TGTGCCAGCAGCCCCGACAGGGACCACGAGCAGTACTTC. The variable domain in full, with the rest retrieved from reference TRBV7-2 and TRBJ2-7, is GAGVSQSPSNKVTEKGKDVELRCDPISGHTALYWYRQSLGQGLEFLIYFQGNSAPDKSGLPSDRFSAERTGGSVSTLTIQRTQQEDSAVYLCASSPDRDHEQYFGPGTRLTVT.